This T cell receptor (beta chain) was identified during a study of T cell clones after liver transplantation. Study information: As an antigen-independent comparator, third-party-reactive TCRbeta sequences came from pre-transplant mixed lymphocyte reactions.

The CDR3 has 14 amino acids. Germline CDR1 is SNHLY and CDR2 is FYNNEI. V was trimmed by 3 bases and J by 6 bases, leaving 15 bases between them. This clone was picked up one time. The antigen is undetermined. TCRdb's copy holds only in-frame clones and misses some; the assay was immunoSEQ multiplex PCR. The data hold 45,000 to 55,000 clones, with around 85% observed a single time. Study-level findings and limits: Graft donor-reactive T cells possibly entered the graft instead of undergoing deletion.

The clonotype comes from a human donor who received a liver transplant. V is TRBV2 and J is TRBJ2-7, with D possibly being TRBD2 (6 bases). Sequenced material: CD4+ T cells from blood, taken before liver transplant. In DNA form, the CDR3 reads TGTGCCAGCAGTGATTTGGCGGGATCTGGCGAGCAGTACTTC. This translates into CASSDLAGSGEQYF.